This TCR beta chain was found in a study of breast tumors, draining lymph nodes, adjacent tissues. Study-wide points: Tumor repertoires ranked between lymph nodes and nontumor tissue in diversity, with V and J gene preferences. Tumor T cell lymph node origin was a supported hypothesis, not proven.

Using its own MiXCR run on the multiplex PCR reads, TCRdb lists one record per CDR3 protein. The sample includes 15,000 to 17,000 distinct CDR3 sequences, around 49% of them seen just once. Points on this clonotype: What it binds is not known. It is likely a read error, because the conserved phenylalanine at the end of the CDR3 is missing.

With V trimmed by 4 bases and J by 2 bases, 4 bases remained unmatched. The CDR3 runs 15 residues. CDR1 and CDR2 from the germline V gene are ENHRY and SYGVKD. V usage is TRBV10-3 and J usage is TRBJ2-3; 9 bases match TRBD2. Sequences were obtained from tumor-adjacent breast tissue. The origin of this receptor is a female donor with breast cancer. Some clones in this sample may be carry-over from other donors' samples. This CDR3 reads CAISVLAGVTDTQYL. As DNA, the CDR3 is TGTGCCATCAGTGTTTTAGCGGGAGTCACAGATACGCAGTATCTT.